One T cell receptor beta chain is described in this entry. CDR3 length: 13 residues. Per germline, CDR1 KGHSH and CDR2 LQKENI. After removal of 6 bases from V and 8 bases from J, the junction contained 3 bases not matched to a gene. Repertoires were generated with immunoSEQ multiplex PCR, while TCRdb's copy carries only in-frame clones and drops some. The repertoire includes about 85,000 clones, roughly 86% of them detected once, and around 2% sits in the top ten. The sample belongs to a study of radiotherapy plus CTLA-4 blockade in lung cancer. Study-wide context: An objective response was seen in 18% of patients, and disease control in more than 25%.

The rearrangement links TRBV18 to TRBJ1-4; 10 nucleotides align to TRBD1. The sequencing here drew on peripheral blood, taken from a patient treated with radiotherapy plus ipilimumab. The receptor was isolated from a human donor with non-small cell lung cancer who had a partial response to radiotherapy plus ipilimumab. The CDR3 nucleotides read TGTGCCAGCTCGACAGGGGGCGACGAAAAACTGTTTTTT. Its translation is CASSTGGDEKLFF.